The 3 T cell receptor beta chains listed next were all sequenced from one sample in a study of CD8 T cells in Susac syndrome. With random hexamers, roughly 0.5 to 1 ug RNA was reverse transcribed. One entry per CDR3 protein results from TCRdb running MiXCR on the immunoSEQ multiplex PCR reads. The sample consists of 250,000 to 300,000 distinct CDR3 sequences, about 88% of them appearing once. The sample consisted of CD8+ T cells from PBMCs. The receptors originated from a human donor with multiple sclerosis.

V is TRBV7-9 and J is TRBJ1-2; no definite D call. This CDR3 has 12 residues. CDR1 and CDR2 (germline): SEHNR, FQNEAQ (reference sequence). V lost 1 base and J 8 bases, leaving 8 bases between the germline ends. The CDR3 is CASSLGNSGYTF. The DNA for the CDR3 is TGTGCCAGCAGCTTAGGTAACAGCGGCTACACCTTC.

The chain joins TRBV6-2 or TRBV6-3 to TRBJ1-1; 8 bases match TRBD1. Germline V gene sequence: CDR1 MNHEY, CDR2 SVGEGT. The CDR3 loop spans 14 amino acids. V shed 9 bases and J 1 base; nucleotides not matched to a gene: 7. CDR3 DNA sequence: TGTGCCAGTTCGACAGGGGACTGGAACACTGAAGCTTTCTTT. It codes for CASSTGDWNTEAFF.

The V gene is TRBV2, the J gene TRBJ2-7, with a weak D call TRBD2 (5 bases). From germline, CDR1 is SNHLY and CDR2 FYNNEI. This CDR3 comprises 15 residues. With 7 bases removed from V and 0 bases from J, the gap between germline ends came to 16 bases. The chain's CDR3 is CASISPPRASYEQYF. DNA for the CDR3: TGTGCCAGCATTTCCCCTCCGAGGGCCTCCTACGAGCAGTACTTC.